These 11 T cell receptor beta chains share one sample of origin, sequenced in a study of shared clonotypes between healthy human individuals. Produced via immunoSEQ multiplex PCR; TCRdb's table is partial and in-frame only. The data hold about 2.4 million clones, with approximately 94% observed a single time. The sequenced sample was naive CD4+ T cells from PBMCs. Subset given: CD45RA+ positively selected. All receptors derive from a man aged 18-30 years in good health. Some clones in this sample may be carry-over from other donors' samples.

The chain links TRBV25-1 to TRBJ1-2; 7 nucleotides agree with TRBD1. The CDR3 length is 17 residues. J lost 7 bases, V lost 0 bases, and 14 bases had no gene match. Germline CDR1 is MGHDK and CDR2 is SYGVNS. This CDR3 reads CASSEYISSGTATGYTF. The CDR3 coding sequence is TGTGCCAGCAGTGAATATATTAGTAGTGGGACAGCTACTGGCTACACCTTC.

CDR3 protein: CASSYRGGRVASYEQYF. CDR3 coding DNA: TGTGCCAGCAGTTACCGGGGCGGGAGGGTTGCCTCCTACGAGCAGTACTTC. The chain carries TRBV27 and TRBJ2-7; TRBD2 agrees at 9 bases. Germline V gene sequence: CDR1 MNHEY, CDR2 SMNVEV (reference sequence). After removal of 4 bases from V and 0 bases from J, the junction contained 10 bases not matched to a gene. The CDR3 loop spans 17 amino acids.

The V gene is TRBV14, the J gene TRBJ2-5; D perhaps matches TRBD2 (6 bases). The J call may be in error: the DNA end matches TRBJ2-7 better. Germline-derived CDR1 and CDR2 are SGHDN and FVKESK. The CDR3 has 15 residues. The CDR3, as DNA: TGTGCCAGCAGCCCCGGGACTGGGCTCTCCTACGAGCAGTACTTC. Its translation: CASSPGTGLSYEQYF.

The V call is TRBV4-2, the J call TRBJ2-5; TRBD2 matches 8 bases. CDR3 length: 16 residues. The V and J ends lost 0 bases and 5 bases, in that order; junction bases with no gene match: 8. Germline V gives CDR1 LGHNA, CDR2 YNFKEQ. In DNA, the CDR3 is TGTGCCAGCAGCCAAGATCAGGCACCGGGAGGGGAGACCCAGTACTTC. Its translation: CASSQDQAPGGETQYF.

The genes are TRBV6-1 and TRBJ1-3; unclear D gene. The V end was cut by 0 bases, the J end by 3 bases, with 9 bases between. The CDR3 loop spans 15 amino acids. CDR1 and CDR2 from the germline V gene are MNHNS and SASEGT. The DNA of the CDR3 is TGTGCCAGCAGTGAAGCGCTCACGGGTGGAAACACCATATATTTT. This sequence encodes CASSEALTGGNTIYF.

V and J are TRBV6-5 and TRBJ2-3, with D unresolved. Trimming left V 4 bases short and J 1 base short, with 12 bases between. The CDR3 is 15 residues long. Germline V lookup: CDR1 MNHEY, CDR2 SVGAGI. In DNA, the CDR3 is TGTGCCAGCAGTTCCCTAGGTTTCGGCACAGATACGCAGTATTTT. Residues: CASSSLGFGTDTQYF.

V usage is TRBV25-1 and J usage is TRBJ2-7; 9 nucleotides agree with TRBD2. The CDR3 length is 18 residues. After removal of 0 bases from V and 5 bases from J, the junction contained 14 bases not matched to a gene. Germline V gene sequence: CDR1 MGHDK, CDR2 SYGVNS. The CDR3 DNA reads TGTGCCAGCAGTGAATATACGACAGCGGGAGGTTTATTCGACGAGCAGTACTTC. Its protein is CASSEYTTAGGLFDEQYF.

This rearrangement joins TRBV5-1 to TRBJ2-3; D gene unclear. This CDR3 region has 14 residues. Germline loops: CDR1 SGHRS, CDR2 YFSETQ. V lost 4 bases and J 6 bases, leaving 15 bases between the germline ends. CDR3 region: CASSRPGGEDTQYF. CDR3 coding DNA: TGCGCCAGCAGCCGACCCGGCGGCGAGGATACGCAGTATTTT.

CDR3 protein: CASSSFRGGAETQYF. The CDR3 coding sequence is TGTGCCAGCAGCTCCTTTCGCGGAGGGGCAGAGACCCAGTACTTC. This chain uses TRBV11-2 with TRBJ2-5, with a weak D call TRBD2 (6 bases). The CDR3 has 15 amino acids. Deletions cut 4 bases from V and 4 bases from J, with 16 bases between. Germline V gene lookup returns CDR1 SGHAT and CDR2 FQNNGV.

This sequence joins TRBV6-1 and TRBJ2-1, with 10 bases lining up with TRBD2. CDR3 length: 14 residues. The germline V gene has CDR1 MNHNS and CDR2 SASEGT. The V segment lost 8 bases and the J segment 4 bases; nucleotides outside the gene matches: 5. The chain's CDR3 is CASLSSGSYNEQFF. In nucleotides, the CDR3 is TGTGCCAGCCTATCTAGCGGGAGTTACAATGAGCAGTTCTTC.

About this clone itself: Distinct nucleotide sequences in the sample also encode this CDR3. This CDR3 is CASSLSGGKTQYF. CDR3 coding DNA: TGTGCCAGCAGTTTATCTGGGGGCAAGACCCAGTACTTC. The genes are TRBV28 and TRBJ2-5; D possibly corresponds to TRBD1 (6 bases). This CDR3 region has 13 residues. V lost 1 base and J lost 6, with 9 bases in between. Per germline, CDR1 MDHEN and CDR2 SYDVKM. Looking up the rest from reference TRBV28 and TRBJ2-5 gives the full variable domain: DVKVTQSSRYLVKRTGEKVFLECVQDMDHENMFWYRQDPGLGLRLIYFSYDVKMKEKGDIPEGYSVSREKKERFSLILESASTNQTSMYLCASSLSGGKTQYFGPGTRLLVL.